Listed below are T cell receptor beta chains from one sample, sequenced in a study of blood T cell repertoires in COVID-19. Method: immunoSEQ multiplex PCR; TCRdb's copy keeps in-frame clones and lacks some. The repertoire consists of about 140,000 clones, with 76% occurring once and the leading ten covering under 6%. Sequenced: peripheral blood. These receptors all stem from a woman aged 80 or over with active or convalescent COVID-19. CDR3s include the opening cysteine and the closing phenylalanine or tryptophan. A D gene is named only where the DNA matches it firmly. Only some rows state a clone size, as once, few, many or a class for expanded clones.

v_gene	j_gene	d_gene	abundance	CDR3nt	CDR3aa
TRBV5-5	TRBJ1-1	-	-	TGTGCCAGCAGCGGCCTGAGGGTGAACACTGAAGCTTTCTTT	CASSGLRVNTEAFF
TRBV18	TRBJ1-1	-	-	TGTGCCAGCTCACTAGGGTCGGAGGTCACTGAAGCTTTCTTT	CASSLGSEVTEAFF
TRBV5-5	TRBJ1-6	TRBD1	few	TGTGCCAGCAGCCACCCCAGGGACAGGGGAGATGTTAAATCACCCCTCCACTTT	CASSHPRDRGDVKSPLHF
TRBV11-2	TRBJ1-1	-	-	TGTGCCAGCAGCTGGGGCATTACCAGGGGCACTGAAGCTTTCTTT	CASSWGITRGTEAFF
TRBV2	TRBJ2-7	TRBD2	-	TGTGCCAGCAGTGGTAGACTAGCGGCCCCCTACGAGCAGTACTTC	CASSGRLAAPYEQYF
TRBV11-3	TRBJ1-1	TRBD1	few	TGTGCCAGCAGCGGAGACAGGGGGAACACTGAAGCTTTCTTT	CASSGDRGNTEAFF
TRBV2	TRBJ2-1	TRBD2	-	TGTGCCAGCAGGAACAGCGGGGGGACTTACAATGAGCAGTTCTTC	CASRNSGGTYNEQFF
TRBV28	TRBJ1-2	TRBD1	-	TGTGCCAGCAGGGGACAGGCTAATATCTATGGCTACACCTTC	CASRGQANIYGYTF
TRBV5-5	TRBJ2-6	-	-	TGTGCCAGCAGCTTGTCTAGGTCTGGGGCCAACGTCCTGACTTTC	CASSLSRSGANVLTF
TRBV2	TRBJ1-2	TRBD1	-	TGTGCCAGCAGCGCCCTCCCGGGACAGTCGACCAGTGGCTACACCTTC	CASSALPGQSTSGYTF
TRBV3-1/TRBV3-2	TRBJ2-1	TRBD2	-	TGTGCCAGCAGCCAAGGCAGGACTAGCGGGGGGGCCTTGGATGAGCAGTTCTTC	CASSQGRTSGGALDEQFF
TRBV4-1	TRBJ1-4	TRBD1	-	TGCGCCAGCAGCCAGGAAACAGGGGTTAATGAAAAACTGTTTTTT	CASSQETGVNEKLFF